The sequence of this T cell receptor (beta chain) was determined in a study of shared clonotypes between healthy human individuals. Study-wide points: Since donors were few, the genetic and exposure-history diversity represented was limited.

About this clone itself: The antigen is not known.

Assay: immunoSEQ multiplex PCR; the TCRdb copy retains only in-frame clones and omits some. The sample holds roughly 700,000 clones; 90% are singletons and the top ten take more than 30%. The CDR3 sequence is 18 residues long. Unmatched junction bases numbered 14, after V lost 2 bases and J lost 5 bases. From germline, CDR1 is SGHVS and CDR2 FNYEAQ. The sequenced sample consisted of memory CD8+ T cells from PBMCs. Subset indicated: CD45RO+ cells pooled with CCR7-negative TemRA cells. This sequence originates from a man between 18 and 29 years old in good health. Some clones in this sample may be carry-over from other donors' samples. J is TRBJ2-7 and V is TRBV7-6, with TRBD2 identical over 11 bases. The CDR3 protein is CASSLSLLASGRPNEQYF. The CDR3 nucleotides are TGTGCCAGCAGCTTATCGTTGCTGGCTAGCGGGAGGCCCAACGAGCAGTACTTC. Using reference TRBV7-6 and TRBJ2-7 for the parts outside the CDR3, the full variable domain is GAGVSQSPRYKVTKRGQDVALRCDPISGHVSLYWYRQALGQGPEFLTYFNYEAQQDKSGLPNDRFSAERPEGSISTLTIQRTEQRDSAMYRCASSLSLLASGRPNEQYFGPGTRLTVT.